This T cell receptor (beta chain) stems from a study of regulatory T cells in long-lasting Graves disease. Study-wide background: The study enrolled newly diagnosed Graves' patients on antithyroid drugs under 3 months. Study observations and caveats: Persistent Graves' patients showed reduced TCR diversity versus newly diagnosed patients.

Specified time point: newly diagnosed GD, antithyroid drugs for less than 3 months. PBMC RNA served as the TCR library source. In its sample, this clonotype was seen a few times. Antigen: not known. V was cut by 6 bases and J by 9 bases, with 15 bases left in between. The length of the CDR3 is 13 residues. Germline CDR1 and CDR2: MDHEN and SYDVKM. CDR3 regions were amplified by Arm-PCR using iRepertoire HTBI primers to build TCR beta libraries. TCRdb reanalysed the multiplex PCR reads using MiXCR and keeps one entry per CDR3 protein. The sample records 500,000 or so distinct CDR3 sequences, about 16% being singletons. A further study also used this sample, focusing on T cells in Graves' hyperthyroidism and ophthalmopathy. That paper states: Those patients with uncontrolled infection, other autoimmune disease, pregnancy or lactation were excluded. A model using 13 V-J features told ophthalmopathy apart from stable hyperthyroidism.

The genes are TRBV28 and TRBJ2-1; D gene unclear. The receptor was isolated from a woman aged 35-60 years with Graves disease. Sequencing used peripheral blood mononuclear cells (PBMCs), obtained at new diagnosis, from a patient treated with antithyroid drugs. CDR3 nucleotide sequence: TGTGCCAGCAGCGCGCCTTACGCAATTGAGCAGTTCTTC. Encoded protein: CASSAPYAIEQFF. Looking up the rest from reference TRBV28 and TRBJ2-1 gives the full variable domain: DVKVTQSSRYLVKRTGEKVFLECVQDMDHENMFWYRQDPGLGLRLIYFSYDVKMKEKGDIPEGYSVSREKKERFSLILESASTNQTSMYLCASSAPYAIEQFFGPGTRLTVL.